The 13 T cell receptor beta chains in this list originate from one sample, sequenced in a study of identical twins. Each CDR3 protein gets one entry after TCRdb re-called the 5' RACE reads with MiXCR. The sample lists 240,000 or so distinct CDR3 sequences, about 13% seen once, with 3.5% to 5% in the top ten. These same records also appear under a second study, on yellow fever vaccine responses in identical twins.

The sample consisted of memory (CD45RO+) T cells sorted from blood. The source is a woman between 18 and 29 years old in good health.

The table lists this clonotype with many counts. This CDR3 is CASSGRVFKGNTEAFF. The CDR3, as DNA: TGTGCCAGCAGTGGCAGGGTTTTTAAGGGGAACACTGAAGCTTTCTTT. The chain employs TRBV27 and TRBJ1-1; D is perhaps TRBD1 (5 bases). The CDR3 covers 16 residues. V was trimmed by 5 bases and J by 1 base, leaving 17 bases between them. Germline V gives CDR1 MNHEY, CDR2 SMNVEV (reference sequence).

There are many counts of this clonotype. The chain employs TRBV28 and TRBJ2-2, with TRBD1 matching 10 bases. This CDR3 has 16 amino acids. After removal of 4 bases from V and 3 bases from J, the junction contained 5 bases not matched to a gene. CDR1 and CDR2 from the germline V gene are MDHEN and SYDVKM. The CDR3 sequence is CASSSADRGHTGELFF. CDR3 bases: TGTGCCAGCAGTTCAGCCGACAGGGGGCACACCGGGGAGCTGTTTTTT.

This clonotype was detected ten times or more. J is TRBJ2-2 and V is TRBV5-1, with TRBD2 as a possible D gene (6 bases). Trimming stripped 3 bases from V and 6 bases from J, with 15 bases between. CDR3 length: 15 amino acids. The germline CDR1 and CDR2 sequences are SGHRS and YFSETQ. The CDR3 loop reads CASSSGDRDAGELFF. In DNA, the CDR3 is TGCGCCAGCAGCTCGGGGGATCGAGATGCCGGGGAGCTGTTTTTT.

This clonotype was seen at least ten times. The chain recombines TRBV15 with TRBJ2-1; D may be TRBD2 (6 bases). CDR3 size: 15 residues. From germline, CDR1 is LNHNV and CDR2 YYDKDF (reference sequence). The ends were cut back, 0 bases at V and 8 bases at J, with 14 bases in the middle. The CDR3 spells CATSRDLGGSDEQFF. In DNA form, the CDR3 reads TGTGCCACCAGCAGAGATCTTGGAGGGTCGGATGAGCAGTTCTTC.

Ten or more counts support this clonotype. The chain employs TRBV9 and TRBJ2-2; TRBD1 aligns across 7 bases. In germline, CDR1 is SGDLS, CDR2 YYNGEE. The trim removed 5 bases at V and 6 bases at J, leaving 10 bases unmatched. The CDR3 loop spans 15 amino acids. In nucleotides, the CDR3 is TGTGCCAGCAGTCAGCTGACAGGGCCTCCCGGGGAGCTGTTTTTT. Its protein product is CASSQLTGPPGELFF.

This clonotype came up once. The V gene is TRBV9, the J gene TRBJ2-5; TRBD1 is a possible D gene (6 bases). The germline CDR1 and CDR2 sequences are SGDLS and YYNGEE. This CDR3 contains 13 residues. Trimming removed 0 bases from V and 3 bases from J, with 6 bases in between. The CDR3 region is CASSVGTEETQYF. CDR3 in DNA: TGTGCCAGCAGCGTAGGGACAGAAGAGACCCAGTACTTC.

This clonotype was counted ten times or more. V and J are TRBV5-1 and TRBJ1-1; the match to TRBD1 covers 7 bases. V lost 6 bases and J lost 1; bases outside the gene matches: 6. This CDR3 spans 14 amino acids. The germline V gene has CDR1 SGHRS and CDR2 YFSETQ. Here the CDR3 reads CASTDQGGNTEAFF. The CDR3 bases are TGCGCCAGCACTGACCAGGGGGGGAACACTGAAGCTTTCTTT. Filled out from reference TRBV5-1 and TRBJ1-1, the complete variable domain reads KAGVTQTPRYLIKTRGQQVTLSCSPISGHRSVSWYQQTPGQGLQFLFEYFSETQRNKGNFPGRFSGRQFSNSRSEMNVSTLELGDSALYLCASTDQGGNTEAFFGQGTRLTVV.

V and J are TRBV7-2 and TRBJ1-1; maybe TRBD1 (5 bases). Germline V gene data show CDR1 as SGHTA and CDR2 as FQGNSA. The CDR3 runs 16 residues. V shed 5 bases and J shed 5 bases, with 21 bases lying between them. CDR3 sequence reads: CASSIWPTGGLTEAFF. The CDR3 DNA is TGTGCCAGCAGCATCTGGCCCACTGGGGGACTTACTGAAGCTTTCTTT.

This clonotype was seen a few times. The chain recombines TRBV9 with TRBJ1-6; maybe TRBD1 (5 bases). Deletions cut 3 bases from V and 10 bases from J, with 11 bases between. Per the germline V gene, CDR1 is SGDLS and CDR2 is YYNGEE. The CDR3 covers 13 residues. CDR3 protein: CASSGAGSSPLHF. The CDR3 nucleotides read TGTGCCAGCAGCGGGGCAGGGAGCTCACCCCTCCACTTT.

This clonotype was observed a handful of times. The rearrangement joins TRBV29-1 to TRBJ1-4, with a tentative D call TRBD1 (5 bases). Germline CDR1 and CDR2: SQVTM and ANQGSEA. V gave up 4 bases and J gave up 5 bases, with 14 bases separating them. The CDR3 loop spans 14 amino acids. CDR3 bases: TGCAGCGTTGTAACGGGACTCTCCAATGAAAAACTGTTTTTT. The encoded protein is CSVVTGLSNEKLFF.

This clonotype was picked up many times. The CDR3: CASRPQKNTEAFF. CDR3 in DNA: TGTGCCAGCAGACCGCAGAAGAACACTGAAGCTTTCTTT. The chain uses TRBV12-3 or TRBV12-4 and TRBJ1-1; D gene unclear. V was shortened by 6 bases and J by 1 base, with 9 bases between the two germline ends. This CDR3 region has 13 residues.

The chain combines TRBV29-1 with TRBJ1-3; D is ambiguous. Trimming removed 2 bases from V and 1 base from J, with 9 bases in between. The germline V gene has CDR1 SQVTM and CDR2 ANQGSEA. There are 14 residues in the CDR3. The CDR3 reads CSVEWFGSGNTIYF. For the CDR3, the DNA is TGCAGCGTTGAATGGTTCGGTTCTGGAAACACCATATATTTT.

In its sample, this clonotype was seen a few times. This chain uses TRBV11-2 with TRBJ2-1; 12 nucleotides match TRBD2. Germline trimming cut 5 bases from V and 4 bases from J; bases unmatched to any gene: 15. In germline, CDR1 is SGHAT, CDR2 FQNNGV. The CDR3 contains 19 residues. CDR3 in amino acids: CASSKTGLAGGPRYNEQFF. Here the CDR3 DNA reads TGTGCCAGCAGCAAAACGGGTCTAGCGGGGGGGCCTCGATACAATGAGCAGTTCTTC. Full variable domain (outside the CDR3, taken from reference TRBV11-2 and TRBJ2-1): EAGVAQSPRYKIIEKRQSVAFWCNPISGHATLYWYQQILGQGPKLLIQFQNNGVVDDSQLPKDRFSAERLKGVDSTLKIQPAKLEDSAVYLCASSKTGLAGGPRYNEQFFGPGTRLTVL.